These 26 T cell receptor beta chains share one sample of origin, sequenced in a study of long-term antiretroviral therapy in people with HIV. immunoSEQ v3.0 was run at survey level. Clones were read by immunoSEQ multiplex PCR, and TCRdb kept only the in-frame ones, dropping some. Of about 25,000 clones in the sample, roughly three quarters are singletons; the top ten hold about 5.2%. Sample: unsorted PBMCs, taken 0.5 years after starting antiretroviral therapy. These TCRs come from a woman between 40 and 55 years old with HIV.

There are a few counts of this clone. The chain couples TRBV14 to TRBJ2-7, with D uncertain. This CDR3 spans 12 amino acids. Looked up from germline, CDR1 is SGHDN and CDR2 is FVKESK. The V end was cut by 3 bases, the J end by 4 bases, with 7 bases between. CDR3 amino acids: CASSHTGYEQYF. CDR3 nucleotides: TGTGCCAGCAGCCACACGGGTTACGAGCAGTACTTC.

The chain is built from TRBV19 and TRBJ1-1; D might be TRBD1 (6 bases). V was shortened by 4 bases and J by 4 bases, with 10 bases between the two germline ends. The CDR3 loop spans 13 amino acids. Germline CDR1 is LNHDA and CDR2 is SQIVND (reference sequence). In DNA form, the CDR3 reads TGTGCCAGTAGTACCAACAGGGTCACTGAAGCTTTCTTT. This encodes CASSTNRVTEAFF.

In this sample, this clone turned up a few times. CDR3: CASSLGGTVSYEQYF. The CDR3 DNA reads TGTGCCAGCAGTTTAGGTGGGACAGTCTCCTACGAGCAGTACTTC. The chain links TRBV28 to TRBJ2-7, with 7 bases aligning to TRBD1. V gave up 2 bases and J gave up 0 bases; unmatched junction bases: 4. CDR3 length: 15 residues. Germline CDR1 reads MDHEN; CDR2 reads SYDVKM. Complete variable domain (other parts from reference TRBV28 and TRBJ2-7): DVKVTQSSRYLVKRTGEKVFLECVQDMDHENMFWYRQDPGLGLRLIYFSYDVKMKEKGDIPEGYSVSREKKERFSLILESASTNQTSMYLCASSLGGTVSYEQYFGPGTRLTVT.

As for this clone: The junction differs from germline at one of its ends, possibly a read error. This sequence joins TRBV29-1 and TRBJ1-2, with 11 bases that match TRBD1. The CDR3 has 13 residues. Germline V gene sequence: CDR1 SQVTM, CDR2 ANQGSEA. The chain's CDR3 is CSVEGQGAWGYTF. The CDR3 DNA reads as TGCAGCGTGGAAGGACAGGGGGCGTGGGGCTACACCTTC. Complete variable domain (other parts from reference TRBV29-1 and TRBJ1-2): SAVISQKPSRDICQRGTSLTIQCQVDSQVTMMFWYRQQPGQSLTLIATANQGSEATYESGFVIDKFPISRPNLTFSTLTVSNMSPEDSSIYLCSVEGQGAWGYTFGSGTRLTVV.

The chain combines TRBV19 with TRBJ2-1; TRBD2 agrees at 10 bases. This CDR3 comprises 14 residues. V lost 2 bases and J lost 12; bases outside the gene matches: 7. CDR1 is LNHDA, CDR2 SQIVND, per germline (reference sequence). The CDR3 reads CASSIREAGGRQFF. DNA for the CDR3: TGTGCCAGTAGTATACGTGAAGCGGGGGGGCGGCAGTTCTTC.

V gene TRBV21-1 combines with J gene TRBJ2-5; the table's D gene call, TRBD2, was not cross checked with the DNA. TRBV21-1 is a recognized pseudogene. The CDR3 consists of 15 residues. CDR3 DNA: TGTGCCAGCAGCATCCGACTAGCGGGGAAGGAGACCCAGTACTTC. Its translation: CASSIRLAGKETQYF.

J is TRBJ2-3 and V is TRBV18, with 8 bases identical to TRBD2. The CDR3 loop spans 16 amino acids. Germline lookup yields CDR1 KGHSH and CDR2 LQKENI. The V segment lost 3 bases and the J segment 0 bases; nucleotides outside the gene matches: 5. CDR3 nucleotide sequence: TGTGCCAGCTCACCGAGTGGCGGGGGGAGCACAGATACGCAGTATTTT. Protein: CASSPSGGGSTDTQYF.

This chain joins TRBV7-6 and TRBJ2-6, with D perhaps matching TRBD1 (5 bases). The CDR3 extends over 21 amino acids. The ends were cut back, 5 bases at V and 4 bases at J, with 30 bases in the middle. The germline V gene has CDR1 SGHVS and CDR2 FNYEAQ. The CDR3 reads CASSNTAQGFLRVPGANVLTF. In DNA form, the CDR3 reads TGTGCCAGCAGCAACACAGCCCAGGGATTTTTGCGAGTGCCCGGGGCCAACGTCCTGACTTTC.

The gene calls are TRBV5-1 and TRBJ2-2; 8 bases are shared with TRBD1. V dropped 2 bases and J dropped 3; count of bases not matched to a gene: 3. CDR3 length equals 15 residues. The V gene's germline CDR1 is SGHRS and CDR2 YFSETQ. CDR3 DNA: TGCGCCAGCAGCTTCACGGACAGGGACACCGGGGAGCTGTTTTTT. This sequence encodes CASSFTDRDTGELFF.

The V and J genes are TRBV7-2 and TRBJ2-3; 8 nucleotides match TRBD2. CDR1 SGHTA and CDR2 FQGNSA come from the germline V gene. The CDR3 spans 16 residues. The V segment lost 5 bases and the J segment 2 bases; nucleotides outside the gene matches: 9. CDR3 loop: CASSPGSGGLTDTQYF. CDR3 DNA sequence: TGTGCCAGCAGCCCAGGGTCGGGGGGGCTCACAGATACGCAGTATTTT.

The chain links TRBV6-5 to TRBJ2-7; TRBD2 matches 10 bases. The junction had 8 bases not matched to a gene; V was cut back by 6 bases and J by 3 bases. The CDR3 consists of 15 residues. CDR1 MNHEY and CDR2 SVGAGI come from the germline V gene. As DNA, the CDR3 is TGTGCCAGCAGATCAGGCGGGACTAGCGTCTACGAGCAGTACTTC. The encoded protein is CASRSGGTSVYEQYF.

This clone turned up a few times. The chain couples TRBV4-1 to TRBJ1-1, with D possibly TRBD1 on 6 matching bases. This CDR3 is 15 amino acids long. Trimming cost V 2 bases and J 5 bases, with 15 bases left between them. CDR1 and CDR2 (germline): MGHRA, YSYEKL. The CDR3: CASSQLQGGKTEAFF. CDR3 nucleotide sequence: TGCGCCAGCAGCCAATTACAGGGAGGGAAGACTGAAGCTTTCTTT.

This chain uses TRBV5-4 with TRBJ2-1; TRBD2 might be the D (6 bases). V shed 0 bases and J shed 6 bases, with 13 bases lying between them. Looked up from germline, CDR1 is SGHNT and CDR2 is YYREEE (reference sequence). The CDR3 runs 15 residues. In nucleotides, the CDR3 is TGTGCCAGCAGCTTGGGAGGAGGGATCGGCAATGAGCAGTTCTTC. This gives the protein CASSLGGGIGNEQFF.

This clone is a singleton in its sample. The chain uses TRBV5-6 and TRBJ2-7; 7 nucleotides align to TRBD1. V was clipped by 7 bases and J by 3 bases; unmatched bases: 13. The CDR3 has 15 residues. Per germline, CDR1 SGHDT and CDR2 YYEEEE. CDR3 sequence: CASGRFDRVNYEQYF. As DNA, the CDR3 is TGTGCCAGCGGCCGATTCGACAGGGTAAACTACGAGCAGTACTTC. Full variable domain (outside the CDR3, taken from reference TRBV5-6 and TRBJ2-7): DAGVTQSPTHLIKTRGQQVTLRCSPKSGHDTVSWYQQALGQGPQFIFQYYEEEERQRGNFPDRFSGHQFPNYSSELNVNALLLGDSALYLCASGRFDRVNYEQYFGPGTRLTVT.

V gene TRBV27 combines with J gene TRBJ1-2; D is unresolved. Trimming took 8 bases from V and 8 from J, leaving 18 bases between them. The germline V gene has CDR1 MNHEY and CDR2 SMNVEV (reference sequence). This CDR3 is built from 13 residues. The CDR3 reads CASASPSFGGYTF. The CDR3, as DNA: TGTGCCAGCGCGAGCCCCTCGTTTGGGGGCTACACCTTC.

This clone appeared a single time. This rearrangement joins TRBV10-3 to TRBJ1-3; D ambiguous. CDR3 length: 13 amino acids. The germline V gene encodes CDR1 ENHRY and CDR2 SYGVKD. Trimming took 7 bases from V and 0 from J, leaving 7 bases between them. CDR3 sequence: CAIKGNSGNTIYF. For the CDR3, the DNA is TGTGCCATCAAAGGGAACTCTGGAAACACCATATATTTT.

The sample holds one count of this clone. The chain combines TRBV6-1 with TRBJ2-3; D is ambiguous. The CDR3 extends over 13 amino acids. CDR1 is MNHNS and CDR2 is SASEGT in the germline V gene. Deletions cut 7 bases from V and 2 bases from J, with 10 bases between. The CDR3 bases are TGTGCCAGCAAAACAGTTATCACAGATACGCAGTATTTT. Translation: CASKTVITDTQYF.

The V and J genes are TRBV5-4 and TRBJ2-5, with 8 bases fitting TRBD2. This CDR3 is built from 15 residues. The trim removed 4 bases at V and 3 bases at J, leaving 8 bases unmatched. The germline V gene has CDR1 SGHNT and CDR2 YYREEE (reference sequence). CDR3 nucleotide sequence: TGTGCCAGCAGCCCCCGCGGGGGGCGGGAAGAGACCCAGTACTTC. It codes for CASSPRGGREETQYF.

This clone has more than one count but fewer than ten. The J gene is TRBJ2-7, the V gene TRBV9, with D possibly being TRBD1 (5 bases). Germline CDR1 is SGDLS and CDR2 is YYNGEE. V dropped 0 bases and J dropped 3 bases, with 10 bases sitting between them. The CDR3 consists of 14 residues. In DNA, the CDR3 is TGTGCCAGCAGCGTAGGGACAAACGACTACGAGCAGTACTTC. Protein sequence: CASSVGTNDYEQYF. Together with reference TRBV9 and TRBJ2-7, the CDR3 gives the full variable domain: DSGVTQTPKHLITATGQRVTLRCSPRSGDLSVYWYQQSLDQGLQFLIQYYNGEERAKGNILERFSAQQFPDLHSELNLSSLELGDSALYFCASSVGTNDYEQYFGPGTRLTVT.

The chain links TRBV30 to TRBJ1-1; possible D gene TRBD1, 6 bases. Germline CDR1 reads GTSNPN; CDR2 reads SVGIG (reference sequence). V lost 4 bases and J lost 0, with 12 bases in between. This CDR3 contains 14 residues. This chain's CDR3 is CAWNPGGMNTEAFF. The CDR3 DNA is TGTGCCTGGAACCCCGGGGGCATGAACACTGAAGCTTTCTTT.

This chain's CDR3 is CASSYSTGGSYEQYF. CDR3 DNA sequence: TGTGCCAGCAGTTACTCGACAGGGGGCTCCTACGAGCAGTACTTC. This chain links TRBV6-5 with TRBJ2-7, with 9 bases aligning to TRBD1. V was pared by 0 bases and J by 0 bases, with 0 bases of the junction left unmatched. Germline CDR1 MNHEY, CDR2 SVGAGI. The CDR3 spans 15 residues.

V and J are TRBV28 and TRBJ2-7, with D perhaps matching TRBD2 (7 bases). The length of the CDR3 is 14 residues. Germline CDR1 and CDR2: MDHEN and SYDVKM. V was cut by 4 bases and J by 4 bases, with 14 bases left in between. The CDR3 DNA reads as TGTGCCAGCAGTTCTCGGGGGGCCGAATACGAGCAGTACTTC. This gives the protein CASSSRGAEYEQYF. Supplemented by reference TRBV28 and TRBJ2-7, the full variable domain reads DVKVTQSSRYLVKRTGEKVFLECVQDMDHENMFWYRQDPGLGLRLIYFSYDVKMKEKGDIPEGYSVSREKKERFSLILESASTNQTSMYLCASSSRGAEYEQYFGPGTRLTVT.

V and J are TRBV6-4 and TRBJ2-3; D perhaps matches TRBD1 (5 bases). Germline CDR1 reads MRHNA; CDR2 reads SNTAGT. This CDR3 is built from 17 residues. V lost 4 bases to trimming and J lost 2 bases, with 19 bases between them. CDR3 sequence reads: CASSVLRTILPTDTQYF. The DNA for the CDR3 is TGTGCCAGCAGTGTCTTACGGACAATCCTTCCCACAGATACGCAGTATTTT.

This clone was observed once. The genes are TRBV11-2 and TRBJ2-3; TRBD2 agrees at 15 bases. With 5 bases clipped from V and 4 bases from J, the junction kept 7 bases outside the gene matches. Per the germline V gene, CDR1 is SGHAT and CDR2 is FQNNGV. This CDR3 has 17 residues. CDR3 nucleotides: TGTGCCAGCAGCAGGGGGACTAGCGGGGGGATCTCAGATACGCAGTATTTT. Amino acid sequence: CASSRGTSGGISDTQYF.

There are a few counts of this clone. The V call is TRBV7-2, the J call TRBJ2-7, with D tentatively TRBD1 (6 bases). V lost 1 base to trimming and J lost 4 bases, with 14 bases between them. The length of the CDR3 is 15 residues. Germline V CDR1 and CDR2: SGHTA, FQGNSA. The CDR3 loop reads CASSLGGTGFYEQYF. DNA of the CDR3: TGTGCCAGCAGCTTAGGGGGTACAGGGTTTTACGAGCAGTACTTC.

Of note for this clone: This sample also contains other DNA sequences that code for the same CDR3. This sequence joins TRBV29-1 and TRBJ2-7, with 7 bases that match TRBD1. Germline CDR1 and CDR2: SQVTM and ANQGSEA. V lost 6 bases and J lost 2; bases outside the gene matches: 10. The CDR3 is 14 residues long. The CDR3 DNA sequence: TGCAGCGTCGCCCTGGGACAGCTAGCCTACGAGCAGTACTTC. Residues: CSVALGQLAYEQYF.